This TCR beta chain is drawn from a study of T cell repertoires in cytomegalovirus infection. TCRdb analysed the reads with MiXCR anew, one entry per CDR3 protein. The table has 85,000 to 130,000 distinct CDR3 sequences, more than 20% seen once. A note on this clonotype: Its antigen is unknown.

Deletions cut 0 bases from V and 0 bases from J, with 8 bases between. The CDR3 sequence is 15 residues long. Germline V gene lookup returns CDR1 SGHRS and CDR2 YFSETQ. Study results and caveats: It was HLA-C-restricted CMV-specific TCR beta clonotypes that dominated the response ex vivo. Based on cumulative public TCR beta family frequency, carriers of CMV plus the relevant HLA were identified.

The chain couples TRBV5-1 to TRBJ2-3, with a weak D call TRBD2 (5 bases). Sequencing was carried out using CD8+ T cells from PBMCs. The TCR was taken from a human donor in good health (CMV status not recorded). Some clones in this sample may be carry-over from other donors' samples. CDR3 in amino acids: CASSLGESSTDTQYF. For the CDR3, the DNA is TGCGCCAGCAGCTTGGGGGAGTCTAGCACAGATACGCAGTATTTT. Full variable domain (rest looked up from reference TRBV5-1 and TRBJ2-3): KAGVTQTPRYLIKTRGQQVTLSCSPISGHRSVSWYQQTPGQGLQFLFEYFSETQRNKGNFPGRFSGRQFSNSRSEMNVSTLELGDSALYLCASSLGESSTDTQYFGPGTRLTVL.